This note documents a single TCR beta chain sequence. Its antigen has not been determined. No base qualities exist here, and no much larger clone lies one base off it. The sample comes from a study of cytomegalovirus exposure and HLA in healthy donors (TCRdb year 2017). At the level of the whole study: According to an earlier analysis of 550 to 750 of the donors, about 179 million T cells yielded 117 million unique TCR beta sequences and about 300 Gb of sequence data. Roughly 300 gigabases of sequencing data and 78 million or so unique TCR sequences were included in an early release covering several hundred HLA-typed donors. Of the roughly 400 genotyped donors, 80% to 90% were placed in the genetic ancestry cluster associated with self-reported Caucasian donors. The aim of the study was to test whether cataloging public T cell receptors could identify signatures of past pathogen exposure. The study profiled the T cell repertoires of hundreds of subjects by immunosequencing and related them to cytomegalovirus serostatus. A separate validation cohort of roughly 130 different subjects was used in addition to the approximately 640-subject first cohort. High-throughput TCR immunosequencing, statistical association of individual TCRs with disease status, and machine learning were combined to predict cytomegalovirus infection status. In a later analysis, previously published TCR beta repertoires from about 640 donors were re-analyzed and high-resolution HLA genotyping was added so that TCR occurrence patterns could be studied. Rather than using new phenotypic data, the later analysis identified candidate immune exposures from TCR beta sequences and from how often those sequences occurred across donors. An earlier analysis of some 500 of the donors used high-throughput TCR beta sequencing to judge whether each TCR beta V gene segment behaved as functional or pseudogenic. Donor age, sex, ethnicity and CMV serostatus were compiled alongside the repertoire data. In a later genetic analysis, genome-wide SNP genotypes for about 55% of the 666 donors were used, and that subset was treated as a discovery cohort. All discovery cohort repertoires had been generated on a single sequencing platform. HLA typing covered class I and class II loci at four-digit resolution. Typing coverage differed by locus: A, B, C, DRB1 and DQB1 were typed in about 629-640 donors, DQA1 in about 510, DPA1 in over 600, and DPB1 in about 450. Five DR-DQ haplotypes were handled as single units for association and clustering because linkage in the cohort was strong. Among almost 400 genotyped donors of the cohort, an average of 235,054 unique TCR beta nucleotide sequences were sequenced per donor, around 20% of them non-productive.

Receptors were amplified or captured by the immunoSEQ multiplex PCR assay. The multiplex PCR relied on a mix of 60 forward primers for TCR Vbeta segments and 13 reverse primers for TCR Jbeta segments. The CDR3 region of rearranged TCR beta genes was amplified from genomic DNA by a multiplex PCR assay. The amplified TCR beta libraries were sequenced on the Illumina HiSeq System as 87-base-pair reads. The original methods were these. A later analysis counted approximately 74 million unique TCR beta chains across the 670 or so repertoires, and roughly 9.9 million of these chains were shared by at least two donors. Raw reads were error-corrected and collapsed into unique sequences with a nearest-neighbor algorithm that merged closely related sequences to remove PCR and sequencing errors. V, D and J gene segments were assigned by aligning CDR3 sequences to IMGT reference sequences. For a sequence to be retained, a match of at least six nucleotides was required to both a V gene segment and a J gene segment. A rearrangement was called productive if the CDR3 had no stop codons and remained in frame with V and J, and every other rearrangement was called non-productive. CDR3 was defined by IMGT convention, running from the second conserved V-encoded cysteine to the conserved J-encoded phenylalanine. Sequences without an unambiguous match to a single V gene segment were excluded from the earlier analysis of a few hundred of the donors. In an earlier analysis of several hundred of the donors, V segments were called functional above 56.7% productive rearrangements and were called segregating when the between-donor standard deviation exceeded 5%. A statistical classification framework was built to diagnose cytomegalovirus status from the catalog of TCR beta chain sequences. V and J gene assignment, in a later analysis, came from comparing TCR nucleotide sequences with IMGT/GENE-DB human TR gene sequences. The TCRdist pipeline was used in a later analysis to assign CDR3 sequences and most-parsimonious VDJ recombination scenarios. A later analysis defined each TCR beta chain by its CDR3 amino acid sequence plus V-gene family, and excluded reads lacking a unique V-gene family. To address suspected cross-contamination and a sequencing artifact, a later analysis removed over 500 highly shared, low-generation-probability nucleotide sequences. In a later analysis, a clonal expansion index for each public chain was calculated from normalized within-repertoire ranks of inferred template counts. In a later analysis, generation probabilities were computed using a VDJ recombination model fitted to out-of-frame rearrangements, and the results were checked against IGoR. In a later analysis, TCR-TCR, TCR-HLA and TCR-CMV co-occurrence was scored with hypergeometric tests, and a repertoire-size bias correction was applied to TCR pairs. To estimate false discovery rates, a later analysis permuted the HLA or CMV assignments 20 times. In a later analysis, co-occurring TCRs were grouped using DBSCAN, and TCRdist sequence similarity was added for clustering within HLA-allele-positive subsets. Co-occurrence clustering excluded repertoires with fewer than 30,000 or more than 120,000 public chains, plus five with anomalous nucleotide sharing. The clones in this table, taken by TCRdb from immuneACCESS, are in-frame only. Not every clone is retained; where verified, under half of the shortfall comes from an unresolved V gene, and the cause of the rest is unknown. D and trimming come from the DNA, and the V and J calls and clone size come from that table. In this sample the table shows under 150,000 clones, roughly three quarters of which occur a single time. 0.85% to 1.4% of the sample rests with the top ten.

What the authors observed across the whole study: The study gave a list of under 200 TCR beta chains associated with cytomegalovirus. In a later analysis, HLA-associated TCR beta chains showed more clonal expansion and lower generation probabilities than non-associated chains that were equally common. The authors suggested that the approach could potentially be extended to other disease states and immunological phenotypes. Most TCR sequences were seen in very few donors, while some public TCRs were found in many individuals. A further reported finding was that TCR beta sequences accurately predicted the HLA-A and HLA-B alleles for most subjects in the first cohort. The sequencing pipeline was judged likely to have produced a cluster of highly shared sequence variants as a technical artifact. In a later analysis, TCR association rates were found to vary across HLA loci, with the most associated TCRs seen for DRB1 alleles and the fewest for HLA-C alleles. HLA typing was unavailable for some donors at each locus, so association tests used only the typed subset. In this cohort, only TCR beta chains were sequenced, and detectable features were limited by the absence of alpha or paired-chain data. Correlated functional status among segregating V segments might be attributable to linkage disequilibrium, but an unknown experimental factor could not be ruled out. Compared with the roughly 710-donor mean, donors in an Asian-associated ancestry cluster had fewer N-insertions in productive TCRs, according to a later genetic analysis. According to a later analysis, parvovirus B19, influenza, CMV and Epstein-Barr virus appeared linked to several top co-occurrence clusters. The only immune exposure information available for the cohort was CMV serostatus. Three of the identified cytomegalovirus-associated TCR beta chains were confirmed in vitro to be specific for cytomegalovirus antigens. Presence/absence analyses assumed roughly uniform sequencing depth across donors, an assumption that may not hold. Some IMGT-functional V segments, including TRBV6-2 and TRBV6-3, could not be distinguished by the 87-base-pair reads and were therefore excluded. According to a later analysis, most CMV-associated TCR beta chains appeared to be HLA-restricted, and the HLA associations seemed to be driven largely by CMV exposure. Approximately 18 rarely observed V segments, including chromosome 9 orphons, were excluded from the earlier analysis of approximately 500 of the donors because counts were too low. A later genetic analysis associated a missense DCLRE1C variant with V-gene and J-gene trimming of TCR beta chains, and an independent cohort replicated the association. Specific HLA alleles were associated with 15,000 to 20,000 TCR beta sequences at a false discovery rate of 0.05 in a later analysis. In an earlier analysis of approximately 590 of the donors, most TCR beta V segments were observed in productive rearrangements about 87% or about 30% of the time, broadly matching IMGT annotations. When HLA alleles, especially DR and DQ, strongly co-occurred, attributing TCR associations to individual alleles was difficult. In both the original and validation cohorts, the classifier was reported to diagnose cytomegalovirus status with high specificity and sensitivity.

The germline V gene yields ENHRY for CDR1 and SYGVKD for CDR2. The CDR3 spans 15 residues, from the cysteine through the phenylalanine. Kept here is only the CDR3 DNA, which spans 45 bases and is read in frame from base 1. V is pruned by 3 bases and J by 5 bases, leaving 9 bases of the junction without a gene match. The cohort comprised fewer than 700 healthy bone marrow donors. At the time of sampling, all cohort members were nominally healthy, though unrecorded immune exposures were likely present. The donor was CMV seronegative and belonged to the group of 380 or so seronegative cohort members. Each donor provided a peripheral blood sample, and peripheral blood mononuclear cells were used for TCR beta sequencing. Genomic DNA extraction from the blood cell samples was performed with the Qiagen DNeasy Blood Extraction Kit.

The TCR originated in a male donor in good health and CMV-seronegative. The chain was built from TRBV10-3 and TRBJ1-2, with 7 central nucleotides matching TRBD1. Input material: PBMCs. The CDR3 in this case is CAISDSGRQGYGYTF. DNA sequence: TGTGCCATCAGTGACTCCGGCCGACAGGGATATGGCTACACCTTC.